A single sample gave rise to the 32 T cell receptor beta chains below, sequenced in a study of cytotoxic CD8 clonotypes in ibrutinib-treated CLL. Method: immunoSEQ multiplex PCR; TCRdb's copy keeps in-frame clones and lacks some. Among some 65,000 clones, less than 75% were seen once, and the ten largest hold roughly 14%. This specimen was PBMCs, taken after 12 months of ibrutinib treatment. The source of these receptors is a human donor with chronic lymphocytic leukemia.

V usage is TRBV10-1 and J usage is TRBJ2-2; 8 nucleotides line up with TRBD2. Unmatched junction bases numbered 7, after V lost 5 bases and J lost 5 bases. Germline CDR1 and CDR2: WNHNN and SYGVQD (reference sequence). The CDR3 contains 15 residues. The CDR3 nucleotides are TGCGCCAGCAGTCCCGGGACTAGACGGACCGGGGAGCTGTTTTTT. The encoded protein is CASSPGTRRTGELFF.

This rearrangement joins TRBV7-8 to TRBJ1-2, with 9 bases matching TRBD1. Per the germline V gene, CDR1 is SGHVS and CDR2 is FQNEAQ. The V gene end was trimmed by 5 bases and the J gene end by 6 bases; junction bases not matched to a gene: 10. The CDR3 runs to 15 residues. Here the CDR3 reads CASSPWGTGNDGYTF. The CDR3 DNA sequence: TGTGCCAGCAGCCCGTGGGGGACAGGGAACGATGGCTACACCTTC.

This clone was observed a handful of times. This rearrangement joins TRBV6-1 to TRBJ1-2, with D perhaps matching TRBD1 (5 bases). Germline assignment: CDR1 MNHNS and CDR2 SASEGT. This CDR3 comprises 15 residues. The V and J ends lost 6 bases and 4 bases respectively, with 18 bases between them. The CDR3 bases are TGTGCCAGCAGCATCCAAAGGGACGCCACCTATGGCTACACCTTC. Translated: CASSIQRDATYGYTF.

This clone appeared many times. In nucleotides, the CDR3 is TGTGCCCAGCGAAAGGGTGGCTATGGCTACACCTTC. This gives the protein CAQRKGGYGYTF. The gene calls are TRBV21-1 and TRBJ1-2. TRBV21-1 is a pseudogene segment. This CDR3 has 12 residues.

This chain connects TRBV6-5 to TRBJ2-3, with D tentatively TRBD1 (5 bases). The V end lost 3 bases, the J end lost 8 bases, and 6 bases lay between the germline ends. CDR3 length: 11 amino acids. CDR1 and CDR2 from the germline V gene are MNHEY and SVGAGI. The CDR3 DNA follows: TGTGCCAGCAGTTATGGGGCTACGCAGTATTTT. This encodes CASSYGATQYF.

The genes are TRBV7-9 and TRBJ1-2, with 9 bases fitting TRBD1. This CDR3 spans 14 amino acids. Per germline, CDR1 SEHNR and CDR2 FQNEAQ (reference sequence). Trimming at V came to 5 bases and at J to 4 bases, leaving 5 bases not matched to a gene. The CDR3 DNA follows: TGTGCCAGCAGCCCGGGGACAGGGACCTATGGCTACACCTTC. Protein: CASSPGTGTYGYTF.

The chain couples TRBV6-6 to TRBJ1-3, with D possibly being TRBD1 (6 bases). This CDR3 has 15 residues. From germline, CDR1 is MNHNY and CDR2 SVGAGI (reference sequence). Trimming removed 9 bases at V and 4 bases at J, with 19 bases between. This CDR3 is CASLKGGSGGNTIYF. In DNA form, the CDR3 reads TGTGCCAGTCTAAAGGGGGGATCCGGGGGAAACACCATATATTTT.

This clone was recorded a few times. The DNA for the CDR3 is TGTGCCAGCAGCTTAGCGGTCTTAGGGAACGAGCAGTACTTC. This sequence encodes CASSLAVLGNEQYF. This rearrangement joins TRBV7-6 to TRBJ2-7; D remains ambiguous. The CDR3 length is 14 residues. V lost 0 bases to trimming and J lost 5 bases, with 11 bases between them. Germline V gene lookup returns CDR1 SGHVS and CDR2 FNYEAQ. The whole variable domain, remainder taken from reference TRBV7-6 and TRBJ2-7, is GAGVSQSPRYKVTKRGQDVALRCDPISGHVSLYWYRQALGQGPEFLTYFNYEAQQDKSGLPNDRFSAERPEGSISTLTIQRTEQRDSAMYRCASSLAVLGNEQYFGPGTRLTVT.

The rearrangement joins TRBV5-6 to TRBJ2-7, with D possibly TRBD1 on 8 matching bases. Germline V CDR1 and CDR2: SGHDT, YYEEEE. Deletions cut 0 bases from V and 7 bases from J, with 23 bases between. The CDR3 is 17 residues long. Here the CDR3 DNA reads TGTGCCAGCAGCTTGGGTCGGCGGGGGACAGGAACGCATGAGCAGTACTTC. Its translation: CASSLGRRGTGTHEQYF.

The chain combines TRBV5-1 with TRBJ1-2; 7 nucleotides line up with TRBD1. The V and J ends lost 4 bases and 4 bases, in that order; junction bases with no gene match: 4. Germline CDR1 reads SGHRS; CDR2 reads YFSETQ. The CDR3 contains 13 residues. The CDR3 coding sequence is TGCGCCAGCAGCGGGACAGCCGGCTATGGCTACACCTTC. It specifies CASSGTAGYGYTF.

The genes are TRBV5-6 and TRBJ1-2, with D perhaps matching TRBD1 (6 bases). The CDR3 covers 15 residues. Per germline, CDR1 SGHDT and CDR2 YYEEEE. V lost 2 bases and J lost 3, with 14 bases in between. CDR3 sequence reads: CASSFGQGPYYGYTF. The CDR3 DNA follows: TGTGCCAGCAGCTTCGGGCAGGGGCCTTACTATGGCTACACCTTC.

This clone showed up many times. CDR3 nucleotides: TGTGCCAGCAGCACACCTAGGACAGGAGGAAACATTCAGTACTTC. It is translated as CASSTPRTGGNIQYF. This chain uses TRBV11-2 with TRBJ2-4; 7 bases are shared with TRBD1. Germline CDR1 SGHAT, CDR2 FQNNGV. The ends lost 5 bases at V and 6 bases at J; junction bases unmatched: 10. The CDR3 extends over 15 amino acids.

This sequence joins TRBV7-2 and TRBJ2-5, with 10 bases aligning to TRBD1. V dropped 4 bases and J dropped 3; count of bases not matched to a gene: 5. The CDR3 totals 15 residues. From germline, CDR1 is SGHTA and CDR2 FQGNSA. The CDR3 nucleotides read TGTGCCAGCAGCTCCAGGACAGGGGGTGAAGAGACCCAGTACTTC. This sequence encodes CASSSRTGGEETQYF.

The DNA of the CDR3 is TGTGCCAGCAGCCGAACAGGGGATAGCAATCAGCCCCAGCATTTT. Protein sequence: CASSRTGDSNQPQHF. The genes are TRBV7-9 and TRBJ1-5; 7 bases match TRBD1. CDR1 and CDR2 from the germline V gene are SEHNR and FQNEAQ (reference sequence). The CDR3 totals 15 residues. With V trimmed by 5 bases and J by 0 bases, 4 bases remained unmatched.

This clone was counted only a few times. The rearrangement links TRBV9 to TRBJ2-7, with D possibly being TRBD1 (5 bases). Trimming removed 0 bases at V and 6 bases at J, with 19 bases between. This CDR3 comprises 16 residues. In germline, CDR1 is SGDLS, CDR2 YYNGEE. The CDR3 region is CASSVAMGRAAGEQYF. The CDR3 DNA follows: TGTGCCAGCAGCGTAGCCATGGGCAGGGCAGCAGGCGAGCAGTACTTC.

The V call is TRBV9, the J call TRBJ2-1; D is uncertain. Germline V CDR1 and CDR2: SGDLS, YYNGEE. The CDR3 runs to 15 residues. The V end lost 0 bases, the J end lost 0 bases, and 7 bases lay between the germline ends. The CDR3 bases are TGTGCCAGCAGCGTAGAGCAGAGCTCCTACAATGAGCAGTTCTTC. It yields the protein CASSVEQSSYNEQFF.

This clone has only a few counts. This sequence joins TRBV18 and TRBJ2-7; TRBD2 aligns across 15 bases. Trimming at V came to 6 bases and at J to 0 bases, leaving 6 bases not matched to a gene. There are 17 residues in the CDR3. CDR1 KGHSH and CDR2 LQKENI come from the germline V gene. The CDR3 loop is CASSGTSGRTYSYEQYF. The CDR3 DNA reads TGTGCCAGCTCCGGGACTAGCGGGAGGACCTACTCCTACGAGCAGTACTTC.

The V call is TRBV6-1, the J call TRBJ2-1, with D maybe TRBD2 (6 bases). The CDR3 totals 13 residues. V shed 6 bases and J shed 9 bases, with 15 bases lying between them. Per the germline V gene, CDR1 is MNHNS and CDR2 is SASEGT. The CDR3 coding sequence is TGTGCCAGCAGATCCCTTGCGGGGCGTGAGCAGTTCTTC. Its protein is CASRSLAGREQFF.

The sample holds many counts of this clone. The chain uses TRBV20-1 and TRBJ1-1; a possible D gene is TRBD1 (5 bases). Germline V gene lookup returns CDR1 DFQATT and CDR2 SNEGSKA (reference sequence). This CDR3 spans 11 amino acids. The V gene lost 5 bases and the J gene lost 7 bases, with 11 bases spanning the gap. The chain's CDR3 is CSAQRGGEAFF. The CDR3 DNA reads as TGCAGTGCTCAGCGGGGGGGTGAAGCTTTCTTT.

V gene TRBV18 combines with J gene TRBJ2-1; maybe TRBD2 (6 bases). CDR3 length: 16 residues. V shed 4 bases and J shed 9 bases, with 22 bases lying between them. Germline V gene sequence: CDR1 KGHSH, CDR2 LQKENI. In DNA form, the CDR3 reads TGTGCCAGCTCACTAAGTATCGGAGACCTAGCGACTGAGCAGTTCTTC. This gives the protein CASSLSIGDLATEQFF.

The chain is built from TRBV7-9 and TRBJ2-7; D is perhaps TRBD2 (5 bases). CDR1 and CDR2 (germline): SEHNR, FQNEAQ (reference sequence). CDR3 length: 12 residues. The ends were cut back, 1 base at V and 6 bases at J, with 7 bases in the middle. The CDR3: CASSLGTREQYF. For the CDR3, the DNA is TGTGCCAGCAGCTTAGGGACTCGCGAGCAGTACTTC.

The chain has TRBV4-2 and TRBJ2-1; D perhaps matches TRBD1 (6 bases). Germline CDR1 and CDR2: LGHNA and YNFKEQ. The CDR3 consists of 14 residues. The V end lost 3 bases, the J end lost 8 bases, and 14 bases lay between the germline ends. DNA for the CDR3: TGTGCCAGCAGCCAGGCTCGACAGGACTATGAGCAGTTCTTC. Translating it yields CASSQARQDYEQFF.

The genes are TRBV21-1 and TRBJ1-5; the table names TRBD1, a call not compared with the DNA. TRBV21-1 is recorded as a pseudogene. CDR3 length: 16 residues. The CDR3 nucleotides are TGTGCCAGCAGAACCCCGGACAGGGATAGCAATCAGCCCCAGCATTTT. This gives the protein CASRTPDRDSNQPQHF.

V usage is TRBV18 and J usage is TRBJ1-3, with D unresolved. The V gene's germline CDR1 is KGHSH and CDR2 LQKENI. Trimming pared 2 bases from V and 0 bases from J, leaving 2 bases between. The length of the CDR3 is 13 residues. CDR3 sequence (DNA): TGTGCCAGCTCACCAGTCTCTGGAAACACCATATATTTT. This encodes CASSPVSGNTIYF.

This clone has a single count. The chain is built from TRBV30 and TRBJ2-3, with 7 bases that match TRBD1. Germline CDR1 reads GTSNPN; CDR2 reads SVGIG (reference sequence). V dropped 1 base and J dropped 2; count of bases not matched to a gene: 9. The CDR3 has 16 residues. The CDR3 protein is CAWSGSGGVATDTQYF. CDR3 coding DNA: TGTGCCTGGAGTGGATCAGGGGGAGTAGCCACAGATACGCAGTATTTT.

V and J are TRBV5-6 and TRBJ2-5, with 8 positions matching TRBD1. The CDR3 spans 15 residues. Looked up from germline, CDR1 is SGHDT and CDR2 is YYEEEE. Trimming cost V 2 bases and J 2 bases; bases outside gene matches: 5. In nucleotides, the CDR3 is TGTGCCAGCAGCTTTAGGACAGGGTGGCAAGAGACCCAGTACTTC. It codes for CASSFRTGWQETQYF.

V is TRBV27 and J is TRBJ2-7, with a possible D match to TRBD2 (5 bases). Germline CDR1 and CDR2: MNHEY and SMNVEV (reference sequence). This CDR3 has 14 residues. Trimming shortened V by 5 bases and J by 4 bases, and 15 bases separated the two germline ends. CDR3 sequence (DNA): TGTGCCAGCAGTCCCTCGAGAGGGCCTTACGAGCAGTACTTC. The encoded protein is CASSPSRGPYEQYF.

Note on this clone: At one boundary the junction diverges from the germline segment, which might be a read error. The chain joins TRBV27 to TRBJ2-1; the D is unclear. Germline-derived CDR1 and CDR2 are MNHEY and SMNVEV (reference sequence). CDR3 length: 20 amino acids. The CDR3 sequence: CASSLSSNRTGPRSSNEQFF. The CDR3 DNA is TGTGCCAGCAGTTTATCTTCAAACCGCACCGGGCCTCGCTCCTCCAATGAGCAGTTCTTC.

The chain links TRBV15 to TRBJ2-5, with 8 positions matching TRBD1. Germline lookup yields CDR1 LNHNV and CDR2 YYDKDF (reference sequence). The CDR3 is made up of 15 amino acids. J was trimmed by 4 bases and V by 1 base; bases with no gene match: 5. CDR3 amino acids: CATSRAWQGAETQYF. The CDR3 DNA reads TGTGCCACCAGCAGAGCTTGGCAGGGGGCAGAGACCCAGTACTTC.

V usage is TRBV2 and J usage is TRBJ2-7; 8 bases fit TRBD2. Germline lookup yields CDR1 SNHLY and CDR2 FYNNEI. This CDR3 has 16 residues. Trimming removed 4 bases from V and 2 bases from J; junction bases left unmatched: 10. CDR3 loop: CASSVSSAGAPYEQYF. The CDR3 nucleotides read TGTGCCAGCAGTGTTTCCTCAGCGGGAGCCCCCTACGAGCAGTACTTC. The full variable domain, with the rest looked up from reference TRBV2 and TRBJ2-7, is EPEVTQTPSHQVTQMGQEVILRCVPISNHLYFYWYRQILGQKVEFLVSFYNNEISEKSEIFDDQFSVERPDGSNFTLKIRSTKLEDSAMYFCASSVSSAGAPYEQYFGPGTRLTVT.

The gene calls are TRBV9 and TRBJ2-6; possibly TRBD2 for D (6 bases). Trimming shortened V by 7 bases and J by 2 bases, and 7 bases separated the two germline ends. The CDR3 runs 13 residues. Germline values: CDR1 SGDLS, CDR2 YYNGEE. CDR3 residues: CASGGPGANVLTF. CDR3 DNA sequence: TGTGCCAGCGGAGGGCCTGGGGCCAACGTCCTGACTTTC.

In its sample, this clone was seen many times. This sequence joins TRBV5-1 and TRBJ2-3; D gene uncertain. The CDR3 has 15 residues. V was cut by 3 bases and J by 0 bases, with 11 bases left in between. Germline loops: CDR1 SGHRS, CDR2 YFSETQ. This CDR3 reads CASSSFRRSTDTQYF. Here the CDR3 DNA reads TGCGCCAGCAGCTCTTTTAGGAGAAGCACAGATACGCAGTATTTT.